Listed below are T cell receptor beta chains from one sample, sequenced in a study of blood T cell repertoires in COVID-19. Data came from immunoSEQ multiplex PCR; TCRdb stores just in-frame clones and leaves some out. The sample yields some 250,000 clones, more than 65% seen once. The specimen sequenced was peripheral blood. The receptors stem from a man aged 50 to 59 with active or convalescent COVID-19. The CDR3 runs from the conserved cysteine through the conserved F or W. The D gene is left open where the match is weak. Only some rows state a clone size, as once, few, many or a class for expanded clones.

CDR3 protein	CDR3 DNA	J gene	V gene	D gene	clone size
CASRSDRGSGNTIYF	TGTGCCAGCAGAAGCGACAGGGGTTCTGGAAACACCATATATTTT	TRBJ1-3	TRBV7-2	TRBD1	NA
CASLKAGADTQYF	TGTGCCAGCCTAAAAGCGGGGGCAGATACGCAGTATTTT	TRBJ2-3	TRBV6-5	TRBD2	NA
CASTLGLLVGGYGYTF	TGTGCCAGCACCCTGGGACTCCTCGTTGGGGGCTATGGCTACACCTTC	TRBJ1-2	TRBV2	NA	NA
CASSPEAGLASDTQYF	TGTGCCAGCAGCCCCGAGGCGGGACTAGCGAGCGATACGCAGTATTTT	TRBJ2-3	TRBV7-6	TRBD2	NA
CSASETGGRYF	TGCAGTGCTAGTGAGACGGGGGGGAGGTACTTC	TRBJ2-7	TRBV20-1	TRBD2	NA
CASSPANTAGYEQYF	TGTGCCAGCTCACCCGCAAATACGGCAGGGTACGAGCAGTACTTC	TRBJ2-7	TRBV18	NA	NA
CATTRGRQALQPQHF	TGTGCCACCACTAGGGGGCGCCAGGCTCTTCAGCCCCAGCATTTT	TRBJ1-5	TRBV6-6	TRBD1	NA
CASSLQTSGSGKANVLTF	TGTGCCAGCAGTTTACAGACCTCGGGCAGCGGAAAGGCCAACGTCCTGACTTTC	TRBJ2-6	TRBV27	NA	NA
CASSMTGYGYTF	TGTGCCAGTAGTATGACGGGGTATGGCTACACCTTC	TRBJ1-2	TRBV19	NA	NA
CASMVQGPETQYF	TGTGCCAGCATGGTCCAGGGGCCGGAGACCCAGTACTTC	TRBJ2-5	TRBV21-1	NA	NA
CASSEAGTGGTNEKLFF	TGTGCCAGCAGTGAAGCGGGGACAGGGGGAACTAATGAAAAACTGTTTTTT	TRBJ1-4	TRBV2	TRBD1	NA
CASSLSVPGLQSYEQYF	TGCGCCAGCAGCTTGAGCGTACCGGGACTGCAATCCTACGAGCAGTACTTC	TRBJ2-7	TRBV5-1	NA	few
CASSFGGNTEAFF	TGTGCCAGCAGCTTCGGGGGTAACACTGAAGCTTTCTTT	TRBJ1-1	TRBV5-5	NA	few
CASSPQGGSSYNSPLHF	TGTGCCAGCTCACCCCAAGGAGGGAGCTCCTATAATTCACCCCTCCACTTT	TRBJ1-6	TRBV5-5	NA	NA
CASSDPGDGYTF	TGTGCCAGCAGTGATCCGGGGGACGGCTACACCTTC	TRBJ1-2	TRBV2	NA	NA
CASSFTPVNTQYF	TGTGCCAGCAGCTTTACTCCTGTGAATACGCAGTATTTT	TRBJ2-3	TRBV5-4	NA	NA
CASSSPTGANTGELFF	TGTGCCAGCAGCTCACCGACAGGGGCGAACACCGGGGAGCTGTTTTTT	TRBJ2-2	TRBV7-9	TRBD1	NA
CASSPMGGSPNSYEQYF	TGTGCCAGCAGTCCCATGGGGGGGAGCCCTAACTCCTACGAGCAGTACTTC	TRBJ2-7	TRBV6-2/TRBV6-3	TRBD2	NA
CASTDRGEDQPQHF	TGTGCCAGCACCGACCGGGGGGAGGATCAGCCCCAGCATTTT	TRBJ1-5	TRBV6-6	NA	NA
CASSQGMAGGQGTDTQYF	TGTGCCAGCAGCCAAGGAATGGCGGGGGGCCAAGGCACAGATACGCAGTATTTT	TRBJ2-3	TRBV4-2	TRBD2	NA
CASSPLTGVNTEAFF	TGTGCCAGCAGCCCCCTCACAGGGGTGAACACTGAAGCTTTCTTT	TRBJ1-1	TRBV11-1	TRBD1	NA
CASSESGVEAFF	TGCGCCAGCAGCGAATCGGGGGTTGAAGCTTTCTTT	TRBJ1-1	TRBV5-1	NA	NA
CASSPGGGSTDTQYF	TGTGCCAGTAGTCCGGGAGGGGGTAGCACAGATACGCAGTATTTT	TRBJ2-3	TRBV19	TRBD2	NA
CASSPELNTEAFF	TGTGCCAGCAGCCCCGAGTTGAACACTGAAGCTTTCTTT	TRBJ1-1	TRBV7-8	NA	NA
CASSARLSSYEQYF	TGTGCCAGCAGTGCCAGGTTAAGCTCCTACGAGCAGTACTTC	TRBJ2-7	TRBV27	NA	NA
CASSFRMQGSGNTIYF	TGTGCCAGCAGCTTCAGGATGCAAGGCTCTGGAAACACCATATATTTT	TRBJ1-3	TRBV13	NA	NA
CAWSAHRDEKLFF	TGTGCCTGGAGTGCCCACCGGGATGAAAAACTGTTTTTT	TRBJ1-4	TRBV30	NA	NA
CASSQPTGSYGYTF	TGCGCCAGCAGCCAACCGACAGGGAGCTATGGCTACACCTTC	TRBJ1-2	TRBV4-1	TRBD1	NA
CASSFTGANTEAFF	TGCGCCAGCAGCTTTACAGGGGCGAACACTGAAGCTTTCTTT	TRBJ1-1	TRBV5-1	TRBD1	NA
CASIGLPDTQYF	TGTGCCAGCATTGGACTTCCCGATACGCAGTATTTT	TRBJ2-3	TRBV28	NA	NA
CASSPPTAPGFGYTF	TGTGCCAGCAGTCCTCCAACAGCTCCTGGTTTCGGCTACACCTTC	TRBJ1-2	TRBV3-1/TRBV3-2	NA	NA
CASSLREGNTIYF	TGTGCCAGCAGCCTTCGGGAGGGAAACACCATATATTTT	TRBJ1-3	TRBV7-6	NA	NA
CASTSGFSGNTIYF	TGTGCCAGTACTAGCGGATTCTCTGGAAACACCATATATTTT	TRBJ1-3	TRBV19	NA	NA
CASSLNRDRGQPQHF	TGTGCCAGCAGCCTTAACCGGGACAGGGGTCAGCCCCAGCATTTT	TRBJ1-5	TRBV3-1/TRBV3-2	TRBD1	NA
CASSHPGLADEQYF	TGTGCCAGCAGTCATCCGGGACTAGCAGACGAGCAGTACTTC	TRBJ2-7	TRBV3-1/TRBV3-2	TRBD2	few
CASSSPPGQPSYEQYF	TGTGCCAGCAGCTCACCCCCGGGACAGCCTTCCTACGAGCAGTACTTC	TRBJ2-7	TRBV5-4	TRBD1	NA
CASSYSSQRGYTF	TGTGCCAGCAGTTACTCCAGCCAGCGCGGCTACACCTTC	TRBJ1-2	TRBV6-2/TRBV6-3	NA	NA
CASSGQIEAFF	TGTGCCAGCAGTGGACAAATTGAAGCTTTCTTT	TRBJ1-1	TRBV28	NA	NA
CASSSRVPLNAFF	TGTGCCAGCAGCTCAAGAGTTCCCTTGAATGCTTTCTTT	TRBJ1-1	TRBV7-8	NA	once
CASGSGVGADTQYF	TGCGCCAGCGGGAGCGGGGTCGGTGCAGATACGCAATATTTT	TRBJ2-3	TRBV5-1	TRBD2	NA
CASSLTGVLQAAFF	TGTGCCAGCAGCTTAACAGGGGTCCTCCAAGCAGCTTTCTTT	TRBJ1-1	TRBV27	TRBD1	NA
CASSLSGQPQHF	TGTGCCAGCAGTTTATCAGGTCAGCCCCAGCATTTT	TRBJ1-5	TRBV28	NA	NA
CASSEGGLQETQYF	TGTGCCAGCAGTGAAGGAGGTCTCCAAGAGACCCAGTACTTC	TRBJ2-5	TRBV2	NA	NA
CASSLALRAEAFF	TGTGCCAGCAGCTTAGCCTTGAGGGCTGAAGCTTTCTTT	TRBJ1-1	TRBV7-8	NA	NA
CASSPAGGDEKLFF	TGTGCCAGCAGCCCAGCGGGAGGAGATGAAAAACTGTTTTTT	TRBJ1-4	TRBV11-2	NA	NA
CASSVSRGRGYTF	TGTGCCAGCAGTGTGTCCAGGGGTAGGGGCTACACCTTC	TRBJ1-2	TRBV2	NA	NA
CASSYLQGRLEQYF	TGTGCCAGCAGTTATCTTCAGGGCCGTTTGGAGCAGTACTTC	TRBJ2-7	TRBV6-2/TRBV6-3	NA	medium-sized
CASTGTELHEQYF	TGTGCCAGCACCGGGACTGAACTTCACGAGCAGTACTTC	TRBJ2-7	TRBV6-4	NA	NA